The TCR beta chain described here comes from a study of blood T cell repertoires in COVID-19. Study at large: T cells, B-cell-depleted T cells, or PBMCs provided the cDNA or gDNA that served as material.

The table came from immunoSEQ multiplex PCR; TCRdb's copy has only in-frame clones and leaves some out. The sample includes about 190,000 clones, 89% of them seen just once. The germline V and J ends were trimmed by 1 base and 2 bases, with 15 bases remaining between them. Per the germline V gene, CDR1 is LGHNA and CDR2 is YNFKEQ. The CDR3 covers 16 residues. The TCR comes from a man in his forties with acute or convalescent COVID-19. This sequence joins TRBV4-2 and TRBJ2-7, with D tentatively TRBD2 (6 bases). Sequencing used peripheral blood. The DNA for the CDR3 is TGTGCCAGCAGCCAAGGTGAGGGGAGGCCTACCTACGAGCAGTACTTC. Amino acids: CASSQGEGRPTYEQYF.